One and the same sample provided the 32 T cell receptor beta chains below, sequenced in a study of T cell repertoires in cytomegalovirus infection. TCRdb independently ran MiXCR on the reads; one entry per CDR3 protein. The table includes fewer than 550,000 distinct CDR3 sequences, roughly 30% detected once. Sequenced input: PBMCs. These receptors were taken from a human donor in good health (CMV status not recorded). Some clones in this sample may be carry-over from other donors' samples.

This clonotype was counted between two and nine times. V gene TRBV2 combines with J gene TRBJ2-7; D might be TRBD2 (6 bases). This CDR3 has 12 residues. V was shortened by 11 bases and J by 6 bases, with 17 bases between the two germline ends. Germline loops: CDR1 SNHLY, CDR2 FYNNEI. CDR3 in DNA: TGTGCCTGCCGGGACTTAGGCGGCGAGCAGTACTTC. This sequence encodes CACRDLGGEQYF.

On this clonotype itself: A read error is possible here, since a much larger clone lies one base away. The rearrangement uses TRBV7-6 and TRBJ1-1, with TRBD1 matching over 8 bases. CDR1 and CDR2 (germline): SGHVS, FNYEAQ. This CDR3 has 18 amino acids. CDR3 sequence: CASSLSEWGRGPNTGAFF. CDR3 nucleotide sequence: TGTGCCAGCAGCTTATCGGAGTGGGGCAGGGGGCCGAACACTGGAGCTTTCTTT.

A note on this clonotype: The CDR3 does not close with the conserved phenylalanine or tryptophan, likely indicating a read error. The chain employs TRBV7-2 and TRBJ2-2; D is unresolved. This CDR3 is 14 amino acids long. Trimming stripped 2 bases from V and 6 bases from J, with 10 bases between. CDR1 SGHTA and CDR2 FQGNSA come from the germline V gene. CDR3 loop: CASSLILRAGELFL. CDR3 coding DNA: TGTGCCAGCAGCTTAATCCTTAGGGCCGGGGAGCTGTTTTTG.

This clonotype showed up just once. J is TRBJ1-6 and V is TRBV10-2; no firm D call. Germline V gene data show CDR1 as WSHSY and CDR2 as SAAADI. CDR3 size: 13 residues. Trimming stripped 7 bases from V and 6 bases from J, with 10 bases between. The CDR3: CASMWGSNSPLHF. The CDR3 region has the DNA TGCGCCAGCATGTGGGGAAGTAATTCACCCCTCCACTTT.

This clonotype showed up just a few times. This sequence joins TRBV18 and TRBJ2-5, with D unresolved. V was cut by 3 bases and J by 1 base, with 12 bases left in between. The CDR3 spans 15 residues. Germline lookup yields CDR1 KGHSH and CDR2 LQKENI. In DNA form, the CDR3 reads TGTGCCAGCTCACCGTGGCCGAACCTCCAAGAGACCCAGTACTTC. Protein sequence: CASSPWPNLQETQYF.

This clonotype has only a few counts. The chain joins TRBV20-1 to TRBJ2-3; 9 bases line up with TRBD2. Trimming at V came to 2 bases and at J to 4 bases, leaving 7 bases not matched to a gene. CDR1 is DFQATT, CDR2 SNEGSKA, per germline (reference sequence). The CDR3 extends over 15 amino acids. For the CDR3, the DNA is TGCAGTGCTAGACCGAGCGGGGGGACAGCAGATACGCAGTATTTT. The encoded protein is CSARPSGGTADTQYF.

On this clonotype: This may be a read error: a much more frequent sequence differs by one nucleotide. The V gene is TRBV5-1, the J gene TRBJ2-1; 7 bases line up with TRBD2. Germline-derived CDR1 and CDR2 are SGHRS and YFSETQ. This CDR3 has 15 residues. In DNA, the CDR3 is TGCGCCGGCAGCTTGGAACCGGGGGGTTACAATGAGCAGTTCTTC. This codes for CAGSLEPGGYNEQFF.

The chain couples TRBV12-3 or TRBV12-4 to TRBJ2-1; 8 bases align to TRBD2. The V and J ends lost 5 bases and 7 bases, in that order; junction bases with no gene match: 7. The CDR3 totals 14 residues. In nucleotides, the CDR3 is TGTGCCAGCAGTACTAGCGGTCCAGGGAATGAGCAGTTCTTC. Its translation is CASSTSGPGNEQFF.

Only a few counts were recorded for this clonotype. The chain employs TRBV12-3 or TRBV12-4 and TRBJ1-5; D is unresolved. V was shortened by 1 base and J by 0 bases, with 7 bases between the two germline ends. The CDR3 sequence is 15 residues long. The CDR3 region has the DNA TGTGCCAGCAGTTTAGATTGGGGTAGCAATCAGCCCCAGCATTTT. Translation: CASSLDWGSNQPQHF.

The chain links TRBV18 to TRBJ1-1; tentatively, D is TRBD1 (6 bases). From germline, CDR1 is KGHSH and CDR2 LQKENI. V was pared by 5 bases and J by 3 bases, with 10 bases between. CDR3 length: 13 residues. This CDR3 reads CASSKRQDTEAFF. The DNA of the CDR3 is TGTGCCAGCTCAAAAAGACAGGACACTGAAGCTTTCTTT. Supplemented by reference TRBV18 and TRBJ1-1, the full variable domain reads NAGVMQNPRHLVRRRGQEARLRCSPMKGHSHVYWYRQLPEEGLKFMVYLQKENIIDESGMPKERFSAEFPKEGPSILRIQQVVRGDSAAYFCASSKRQDTEAFFGQGTRLTVV.

The CDR3 region has the DNA TGTGCCAGCAGTGAATTCGACGAGCAGTACTTC. This codes for CASSEFDEQYF. This chain connects TRBV2 to TRBJ2-7; unclear D gene. In germline, CDR1 is SNHLY, CDR2 FYNNEI. Trimming took off 2 bases at V and 5 bases at J, with 4 bases between the two ends. The CDR3 contains 11 residues.

This clonotype was seen only a few times. The chain links TRBV6-2 or TRBV6-3 to TRBJ2-4, with D unresolved. From germline, CDR1 is MNHEY and CDR2 SVGEGT. The CDR3 has 14 residues. Trimming removed 0 bases from V and 5 bases from J, with 8 bases in between. The CDR3 is CASSYSVWENIQYF. CDR3 DNA: TGTGCCAGCAGTTACTCGGTCTGGGAAAACATTCAGTACTTC.

Remarks on this clonotype: An end of the junction does not agree with germline; a read error may underlie this. The genes are TRBV20-1 and TRBJ2-5; unclear D gene. Germline assignment: CDR1 DFQATT and CDR2 SNEGSKA (reference sequence). CDR3 length: 14 amino acids. CDR3 coding DNA: TGCAGTGCTAGAGTTGCGGTGATCGCAGAGTCCCAGTACTTC. Translated, it gives CSARVAVIAESQYF.

The rearrangement uses TRBV5-4 and TRBJ2-7; the D gene is possibly TRBD1 (6 bases). The ends were cut back, 5 bases at V and 5 bases at J, with 14 bases in the middle. CDR1 is SGHNT and CDR2 is YYREEE in the germline V gene (reference sequence). The CDR3 contains 13 residues. This CDR3 is CASSPKGVDEQYF. The DNA of the CDR3 is TGTGCCAGCAGTCCGAAGGGGGTGGACGAGCAGTACTTC.

This clonotype turned up a few times. This chain links TRBV19 with TRBJ1-1; 9 bases are a match to TRBD1. The V and J ends lost 8 bases and 1 base, in that order; junction bases with no gene match: 8. CDR3 length: 15 amino acids. Germline V gene data show CDR1 as LNHDA and CDR2 as SQIVND (reference sequence). The chain's CDR3 is CASDGTGKGNTEAFF. The DNA of the CDR3 is TGTGCCAGTGACGGGACAGGGAAAGGGAACACTGAAGCTTTCTTT.

In its sample, this clonotype was seen many times. This chain joins TRBV7-8 and TRBJ1-2, with 9 bases aligning to TRBD1. The CDR3 sequence is 16 residues long. The ends lost 5 bases at V and 3 bases at J; junction bases unmatched: 10. Germline V CDR1 and CDR2: SGHVS, FQNEAQ. The CDR3 protein is CASSPGQGRVDYGYTF. CDR3 nucleotides: TGTGCCAGCAGCCCCGGACAGGGGAGGGTCGACTATGGCTACACCTTC.

The V call is TRBV12-3 or TRBV12-4, the J call TRBJ1-1; possibly TRBD1 for D (5 bases). Between the trimmed V and J ends, which lost 5 bases and 5 bases, there was a span of 12 bases. The CDR3 extends over 13 amino acids. The CDR3 reads CASSEQGRTEAFF. The CDR3 nucleotides read TGTGCCAGCAGTGAGCAGGGTAGGACTGAAGCTTTCTTT.

This clonotype was counted many times. V and J are TRBV7-3 and TRBJ2-1, with D possibly TRBD2 on 6 matching bases. This CDR3 comprises 17 residues. The ends were cut back, 2 bases at V and 9 bases at J, with 23 bases in the middle. Per the germline V gene, CDR1 is SGHTA and CDR2 is FQGTGA. The CDR3 region has the DNA TGTGCCAGCAGCTTATTTTTTTCTAGCGAAGGCATAGGTGAGCAGTTCTTC. Protein: CASSLFFSSEGIGEQFF.

The rearrangement links TRBV7-2 to TRBJ2-4; 9 nucleotides match TRBD2. Germline assignment: CDR1 SGHTA and CDR2 FQGNSA. After removal of 1 base from V and 7 bases from J, the junction contained 14 bases not matched to a gene. CDR3 size: 18 residues. The CDR3 bases are TGTGCCAGCAGCTTAGGAGGTGGGGGCGGGGGGGTGGGGAACATTCAGTACTTC. Translation: CASSLGGGGGGVGNIQYF.

This clonotype was seen ten or more times. The gene calls are TRBV7-2 and TRBJ2-1, with no clear D. Per the germline V gene, CDR1 is SGHTA and CDR2 is FQGNSA. V lost 4 bases and J 3 bases, leaving 16 bases between the germline ends. The CDR3 has 16 amino acids. The CDR3 coding sequence is TGTGCCAGCAGCTCCCGACCCTCGTTCGGCTACAATGAGCAGTTCTTC. It encodes CASSSRPSFGYNEQFF.

This clonotype was found many times. The V call is TRBV12-3 or TRBV12-4, the J call TRBJ2-1; D possibly corresponds to TRBD1 (6 bases). Deletions cut 6 bases from V and 9 bases from J, with 15 bases between. The CDR3 covers 13 residues. CDR3 in amino acids: CASRGAMKGEQFF. CDR3 bases: TGTGCCAGCAGGGGGGCTATGAAGGGTGAGCAGTTCTTC.

This clonotype was seen a handful of times. This chain joins TRBV12-3 or TRBV12-4 and TRBJ1-1, with 8 bases aligning to TRBD1. V dropped 4 bases and J dropped 6; count of bases not matched to a gene: 4. CDR3 length: 13 amino acids. CDR3 sequence (DNA): TGTGCCAGCAGTTGGACAGGGCTGGCTGAAGCTTTCTTT. This sequence encodes CASSWTGLAEAFF.

The chain links TRBV20-1 to TRBJ2-5; 12 bases align to TRBD1. CDR3 size: 14 residues. In germline, CDR1 is DFQATT, CDR2 SNEGSKA (reference sequence). The V segment lost 3 bases and the J segment 5 bases; nucleotides outside the gene matches: 4. The CDR3 here is CSASRGQGAETQYF. The CDR3 region has the DNA TGCAGTGCTAGCAGGGGACAGGGGGCGGAGACCCAGTACTTC.

This clonotype was found many times. This rearrangement joins TRBV7-7 to TRBJ2-3; TRBD1 is a possible D gene (6 bases). This CDR3 region has 14 residues. V was cut by 5 bases and J by 5 bases, with 14 bases left in between. Looked up from germline, CDR1 is SSHAT and CDR2 is FNYEAQ (reference sequence). In nucleotides, the CDR3 is TGTGCCAGCAGCCCAGGGGCAGCAAGAGATACGCAGTATTTT. This encodes CASSPGAARDTQYF.

This clonotype was picked up a small number of times. V and J are TRBV10-3 and TRBJ1-5, with a weak D call TRBD1 (5 bases). The germline V gene has CDR1 ENHRY and CDR2 SYGVKD. CDR3 length: 15 residues. Trimming shortened V by 6 bases and J by 7 bases, and 19 bases separated the two germline ends. This CDR3 reads CAISPGTEVGQPQHF. The DNA for the CDR3 is TGTGCCATCAGCCCCGGGACGGAGGTCGGGCAGCCCCAGCATTTT.

The V call is TRBV6-8, the J call TRBJ1-1, with 7 bases identical to TRBD1. With V trimmed by 8 bases and J by 0 bases, 3 bases remained unmatched. The V gene's germline CDR1 is MNHGY and CDR2 SAAAGT. CDR3 length equals 13 residues. The CDR3 coding sequence is TGTGCCAGCGGGACAGATATGAACACTGAAGCTTTCTTT. Its protein product is CASGTDMNTEAFF.

The J gene is TRBJ2-7, the V gene TRBV13; 14 bases match TRBD2. After removal of 5 bases from V and 0 bases from J, the junction contained 9 bases not matched to a gene. Germline lookup yields CDR1 PRHDT and CDR2 FYEKMQ (reference sequence). The CDR3 has 18 residues. Written as DNA, the CDR3 is TGTGCCAGCAGCCCAGGACTAGCGGGGGGCCAACTCTCCTACGAGCAGTACTTC. Residues: CASSPGLAGGQLSYEQYF.

V is TRBV14 and J is TRBJ2-1; D might be TRBD2 (6 bases). The germline gives CDR1 SGHDN, CDR2 FVKESK. This CDR3 is built from 15 residues. Deletions cut 1 base from V and 9 bases from J, with 16 bases between. The CDR3 spells CASSQGTNGFGEQFF. CDR3 coding DNA: TGTGCCAGCAGCCAAGGGACTAACGGGTTTGGTGAGCAGTTCTTC.

This clonotype has more than one count but fewer than ten. The chain recombines TRBV7-6 with TRBJ2-5; D is ambiguous. V dropped 7 bases and J dropped 5 bases, with 14 bases sitting between them. CDR3 length: 13 residues. From germline, CDR1 is SGHVS and CDR2 FNYEAQ. CDR3 DNA: TGTGCCAGCATCCCTCGGACCGGGGAGACCCAGTACTTC. This sequence encodes CASIPRTGETQYF.

The V gene is TRBV6-7, the J gene TRBJ1-5; D may be TRBD1 (5 bases). TRBV6-7 is flagged as an ORF with uncertain function. The CDR3 extends over 14 amino acids. The germline V and J ends were trimmed by 8 bases and 3 bases, with 14 bases remaining between them. The CDR3 loop reads CASGTGRANQPQHF. In DNA form, the CDR3 reads TGTGCCAGCGGCACCGGCAGGGCCAATCAGCCCCAGCATTTT.

This clonotype has more than one count but fewer than ten. This sequence joins TRBV2 and TRBJ2-1, with 9 bases identical to TRBD1. CDR1 and CDR2 (germline): SNHLY, FYNNEI. The CDR3 runs to 13 residues. V was clipped by 7 bases and J by 4 bases; unmatched bases: 2. For the CDR3, the DNA is TGTGCCAGCACTGACAGGGGGTACAATGAGCAGTTCTTC. Amino acids: CASTDRGYNEQFF.

This clonotype turned up a few times. V is TRBV7-2 and J is TRBJ2-7; tentatively, D is TRBD2 (6 bases). The CDR3 sequence is 16 residues long. Trimming pared 3 bases from V and 2 bases from J, leaving 17 bases between. CDR1 is SGHTA and CDR2 is FQGNSA in the germline V gene. CDR3 in amino acids: CASSFPWGTGTYEQYF. In DNA, the CDR3 is TGTGCCAGCAGCTTCCCCTGGGGGACTGGGACCTACGAGCAGTACTTC.